Listed below are T cell receptor beta chains from one sample, sequenced in a study of shared clonotypes between healthy human individuals. Sequenced by immunoSEQ multiplex PCR; TCRdb stores in-frame clones only, minus some. Among over 1.4 million clones listed, around 97% were seen once. What was sequenced was naive CD4+ T cells sorted from blood. These receptors all stem from a man aged 25-40 years in good health. Both conserved end residues are part of each CDR3. Each record gives: V gene, J gene, CDR3 protein.

V gene: TRBV10-3; J gene: TRBJ2-5; CDR3 protein: CAISEGLAGQETQYF
V gene: TRBV5-1; J gene: TRBJ1-2; CDR3 protein: CASSFKLEGHGYTF
V gene: TRBV2; J gene: TRBJ2-5; CDR3 protein: CASSEGYGPMWETQYF
V gene: TRBV11-3; J gene: TRBJ2-1; CDR3 protein: CASSRKGLAGGVDEQFF
V gene: TRBV6-5; J gene: TRBJ2-7; CDR3 protein: CASTPTQLGEQYF
V gene: TRBV28; J gene: TRBJ2-5; CDR3 protein: CASSLTGPTKTQYF
V gene: TRBV5-6; J gene: TRBJ2-1; CDR3 protein: CASSLNRGLAGNEQFF
V gene: TRBV28; J gene: TRBJ2-1; CDR3 protein: CASSLGRVGEQFF
V gene: TRBV10-3; J gene: TRBJ2-1; CDR3 protein: CAISESGASLGRNEQFF
V gene: TRBV29-1; J gene: TRBJ2-1; CDR3 protein: CSVTLAGVLREQFF
V gene: TRBV15; J gene: TRBJ2-2; CDR3 protein: CATNRDRDTGELFF
V gene: TRBV18; J gene: TRBJ2-7; CDR3 protein: CASSPISGGEAEQYF